This TCR beta chain is from a study of blood T cell repertoires in COVID-19. Study details: Acute and convalescent COVID-19 specimens originated in the United States, Italy and Spain. In each case, the material was cDNA or gDNA derived from T cells, B-cell-depleted T cells, or PBMCs.

V was cut by 2 bases and J by 3 bases, with 7 bases left in between. The length of the CDR3 is 13 residues. From germline, CDR1 is SGHVS and CDR2 FQNEAQ. Original processing methods: Reference gene primers were amplified, and this amplification served to estimate nucleated cell counts. Sequenced by immunoSEQ multiplex PCR; TCRdb stores in-frame clones only, minus some. V and J calls and clone size are as listed in that table; D and trimming were resolved from the DNA. This sample yields about 220,000 clones, of which roughly 88% are seen a single time; roughly 10% belongs to the top ten. V and J are TRBV7-8 and TRBJ2-5; D may be TRBD1 (6 bases). The sample was peripheral blood. The TCR sequence derives from a man in his fifties or sixties with active or convalescent COVID-19. CDR3 nucleotide sequence: TGTGCCAGCAGCTTATCAGGGGAAGAGACCCAGTACTTC. As protein: CASSLSGEETQYF. Looking up the rest from reference TRBV7-8 and TRBJ2-5 gives the full variable domain: GAGVSQSPRYKVAKRGQDVALRCDPISGHVSLFWYQQALGQGPEFLTYFQNEAQLDKSGLPSDRFFAERPEGSVSTLKIQRTQQEDSAVYLCASSLSGEETQYFGPGTRLLVL.